These 27 T cell receptor beta chains were all obtained from the same sample, sequenced in a study of response to subunit inactivated influenza vaccine. TCRdb analysed the RT-PCR reads with MiXCR anew, one entry per CDR3 protein. The sample lists fewer than 550,000 distinct CDR3 sequences; roughly 23% were seen once. Specimen: CD4+ T cells sorted from PBMCs, collected 5 days after vaccination. The receptors were gathered from a man between 45 and 60 years old who received an inactivated influenza vaccine.

V gene TRBV12-3 or TRBV12-4 combines with J gene TRBJ2-5, with D tentatively TRBD1 or TRBD2 (5 bases each). V lost 7 bases to trimming and J lost 5 bases, with 14 bases between them. The CDR3 is 13 residues long. CDR3 DNA sequence: TGTGCCAGCACCCAGTGGGGGTGGGAGACCCAGTACTTC. Its translation: CASTQWGWETQYF.

The table lists this clonotype with many counts. This chain connects TRBV29-1 to TRBJ2-3; TRBD2 might be the D (6 bases). Germline CDR1 SQVTM, CDR2 ANQGSEA. The CDR3 spans 13 residues. The V end lost 5 bases, the J end lost 2 bases, and 11 bases lay between the germline ends. This CDR3 reads CSVSREPTDTQYF. CDR3 bases: TGCAGCGTTTCCCGGGAGCCCACAGATACGCAGTATTTT.

The chain links TRBV20-1 to TRBJ2-7; 10 bases line up with TRBD2. V was pared by 5 bases and J by 3 bases, with 13 bases of the junction left unmatched. The CDR3 contains 16 residues. Germline CDR1 DFQATT, CDR2 SNEGSKA (reference sequence). The CDR3 loop is CSAHYKRTSGRYEQYF. As DNA, the CDR3 is TGCAGTGCTCACTATAAAAGGACTAGCGGACGCTACGAGCAGTACTTC.

The chain links TRBV7-9 to TRBJ2-1; 7 bases are a match to TRBD1. This CDR3 region has 13 residues. Trimming cost V 11 bases and J 7 bases; bases outside gene matches: 11. Per the germline V gene, CDR1 is SEHNR and CDR2 is FQNEAQ (reference sequence). CDR3 residues: CAWPRTGVNEQFF. For the CDR3, the DNA is TGTGCCTGGCCCCGGACAGGTGTAAATGAGCAGTTCTTC.

This sequence joins TRBV5-4 and TRBJ2-5, with D unresolved. The V gene lost 7 bases and the J gene lost 0 bases, with 4 bases spanning the gap. CDR3 length equals 11 residues. Looked up from germline, CDR1 is SGHNT and CDR2 is YYREEE (reference sequence). The CDR3 nucleotides are TGTGCCAGCCAGGACCAAGAGACCCAGTACTTC. Its translation: CASQDQETQYF. Supplemented by reference TRBV5-4 and TRBJ2-5, the full variable domain reads ETGVTQSPTHLIKTRGQQVTLRCSSQSGHNTVSWYQQALGQGPQFIFQYYREEENGRGNFPPRFSGLQFPNYSSELNVNALELDDSALYLCASQDQETQYFGPGTRLLVL.

The chain joins TRBV12-3 or TRBV12-4 to TRBJ2-3; 9 bases match TRBD2. The CDR3 has 16 amino acids. J lost 4 bases, V lost 0 bases, and 5 bases had no gene match. The CDR3 region is CASSLAGGGASDTQYF. CDR3 nucleotide sequence: TGTGCCAGCAGTTTAGCGGGCGGGGGGGCCTCAGATACGCAGTATTTT.

This clonotype was counted a few times. Here the CDR3 reads CASSWGIKAQETQYF. CDR3 coding DNA: TGTGCCAGCAGCTGGGGGATAAAGGCACAAGAGACCCAGTACTTC. The rearrangement links TRBV7-9 to TRBJ2-5; D may correspond to TRBD1 or TRBD2 (5 bases each). V dropped 4 bases and J dropped 2 bases, with 14 bases sitting between them. Germline loops: CDR1 SEHNR, CDR2 FQNEAQ (reference sequence). The CDR3 is made up of 15 amino acids. Drawing the rest from reference TRBV7-9 and TRBJ2-5, the complete variable domain is DTGVSQNPRHKITKRGQNVTFRCDPISEHNRLYWYRQTLGQGPEFLTYFQNEAQLEKSRLLSDRFSAERPKGSFSTLEIQRTEQGDSAMYLCASSWGIKAQETQYFGPGTRLLVL.

This clonotype was picked up many times. CDR3 region: CASTNPGEQTQYF. DNA of the CDR3: TGTGCCAGCACCAATCCGGGGGAGCAGACCCAGTACTTC. The chain has TRBV28 and TRBJ2-5, with D possibly matching TRBD2 (6 bases). Trimming took off 7 bases at V and 6 bases at J, with 15 bases between the two ends. Germline CDR1 MDHEN, CDR2 SYDVKM. The CDR3 sequence is 13 residues long.

This clonotype was seen a handful of times. The gene calls are TRBV15 and TRBJ2-7; a weak D match, TRBD2 (5 bases). The V and J ends lost 3 bases and 4 bases respectively, with 10 bases between them. The CDR3 has 13 residues. Germline V gene data show CDR1 as LNHNV and CDR2 as YYDKDF (reference sequence). CDR3 sequence: CATSSLPGYEQYF. The CDR3 DNA reads TGTGCCACCAGCAGCCTACCGGGGTACGAGCAGTACTTC.

This clonotype came up a few times. The chain couples TRBV3-1 to TRBJ2-2, with D unresolved. The germline V gene has CDR1 LGHDT and CDR2 YNNKEL (reference sequence). V was trimmed by 2 bases and J by 0 bases, leaving 7 bases between them. This CDR3 spans 15 amino acids. CDR3 DNA: TGTGCCAGCAGCCAACACCCTACGAACACCGGGGAGCTGTTTTTT. Protein sequence: CASSQHPTNTGELFF.

The chain employs TRBV7-9 and TRBJ2-1, with D possibly matching TRBD1 (6 bases). The V and J ends lost 5 bases and 8 bases respectively, with 19 bases between them. From germline, CDR1 is SEHNR and CDR2 FQNEAQ (reference sequence). CDR3 length: 15 amino acids. CDR3 sequence reads: CASSRSRGFGDEQFF. Here the CDR3 DNA reads TGTGCCAGCAGCCGGTCCAGGGGCTTTGGAGATGAGCAGTTCTTC.

V gene TRBV4-2 combines with J gene TRBJ2-6, with D possibly TRBD1 on 5 matching bases. V was pared by 2 bases and J by 2 bases, with 10 bases between. The germline gives CDR1 LGHNA, CDR2 YNFKEQ. The CDR3 sequence is 16 residues long. The CDR3 here is CASSQQGQAGANVLTF. The CDR3 nucleotides read TGTGCCAGCAGCCAACAAGGACAAGCTGGGGCCAACGTCCTGACTTTC.

The CDR3 spells CASSYSGTGTHEQYF. CDR3 nucleotides: TGCGCCAGCAGCTATTCCGGGACAGGGACTCACGAGCAGTACTTC. The genes are TRBV5-1 and TRBJ2-7; 9 bases line up with TRBD1. Germline V lookup: CDR1 SGHRS, CDR2 YFSETQ. The CDR3 runs 15 residues. J was trimmed by 5 bases and V by 3 bases; bases with no gene match: 9.

V and J are TRBV9 and TRBJ2-7, with unresolved D. Deletions cut 0 bases from V and 6 bases from J, with 10 bases between. Germline V gene lookup returns CDR1 SGDLS and CDR2 YYNGEE. The CDR3 spans 13 residues. The CDR3 region has the DNA TGTGCCAGCAGCGTAGGTGGGGAAGGCGAGCAGTACTTC. This gives the protein CASSVGGEGEQYF.

The chain couples TRBV20-1 to TRBJ2-1, with D maybe TRBD2 (6 bases). Trimming stripped 6 bases from V and 4 bases from J, with 16 bases between. Germline CDR1 is DFQATT and CDR2 is SNEGSKA (reference sequence). CDR3 length: 14 residues. The CDR3 DNA reads as TGCAGTGCAGAATCAGCGGGCACATACAATGAGCAGTTCTTC. This codes for CSAESAGTYNEQFF.

The gene calls are TRBV28 and TRBJ2-3; the D is unclear. The germline V and J ends were trimmed by 2 bases and 4 bases, with 16 bases remaining between them. Germline CDR1 and CDR2: MDHEN and SYDVKM. The CDR3 is made up of 16 amino acids. The CDR3 protein is CASSLQELLSSDTQYF. CDR3 sequence (DNA): TGTGCCAGCAGTTTACAAGAACTACTTAGTTCAGATACGCAGTATTTT.

The chain recombines TRBV20-1 with TRBJ2-1; D might be TRBD1 (6 bases). The V and J ends lost 4 bases and 3 bases respectively, with 13 bases between them. CDR3 length: 14 amino acids. Per the germline V gene, CDR1 is DFQATT and CDR2 is SNEGSKA (reference sequence). Here the CDR3 reads CSAITTGNYNEQFF. The CDR3 DNA is TGCAGTGCTATCACGACAGGAAACTACAATGAGCAGTTCTTC.

The chain couples TRBV15 to TRBJ2-7; TRBD2 aligns across 7 bases. CDR3 length equals 16 residues. CDR1 and CDR2 (germline): LNHNV, YYDKDF (reference sequence). Trimming took 0 bases from V and 2 from J; bases not matched to a gene: 7. The CDR3 bases are TGTGCCACCAGCAGAGAACGTCGCGGGAGTGCCTACGAGCAGTACTTC. Translating gives CATSRERRGSAYEQYF.

The chain is built from TRBV15 and TRBJ2-2, with D unresolved. Germline V gene sequence: CDR1 LNHNV, CDR2 YYDKDF (reference sequence). Trimming cost V 0 bases and J 7 bases, with 6 bases left between them. The CDR3 is 13 residues long. CDR3 nucleotide sequence: TGTGCCACCAGCAGAGACAACCTCGGGGAGCTGTTTTTT. Its protein product is CATSRDNLGELFF.

The chain is built from TRBV6-2 or TRBV6-3 and TRBJ1-6; D uncertain. V lost 2 bases and J lost 8, with 4 bases in between. This CDR3 is 12 amino acids long. Germline V gene sequence: CDR1 MNHEY, CDR2 SVGEGT. The CDR3 reads CASSYRDSPLHF. DNA for the CDR3: TGTGCCAGCAGTTACAGGGATTCACCCCTCCACTTT.

This clonotype was recorded once. The chain couples TRBV7-6 to TRBJ2-5; 10 bases match TRBD2. The germline gives CDR1 SGHVS, CDR2 FNYEAQ. Trimming at V came to 2 bases and at J to 4 bases, leaving 7 bases not matched to a gene. The CDR3 totals 16 residues. The CDR3 protein is CASSLFLAGERETQYF. In nucleotides, the CDR3 is TGTGCCAGCAGCTTATTTCTAGCGGGAGAGAGAGAGACCCAGTACTTC. The entire variable domain, with the rest obtained from reference TRBV7-6 and TRBJ2-5, is as follows: GAGVSQSPRYKVTKRGQDVALRCDPISGHVSLYWYRQALGQGPEFLTYFNYEAQQDKSGLPNDRFSAERPEGSISTLTIQRTEQRDSAMYRCASSLFLAGERETQYFGPGTRLLVL.

In regard to this clonotype: Relative to the germline gene, one junction end is altered; a read error may explain this. The V gene is TRBV5-1, the J gene TRBJ2-1; 11 nucleotides align to TRBD1. The germline gives CDR1 SGHRS, CDR2 YFSETQ. The CDR3 has 18 residues. CDR3: CARSSGQGEPSSYNEQFF. CDR3 DNA: TGCGCCAGAAGCTCGGGACAGGGGGAACCCAGCTCCTACAATGAGCAGTTCTTC.

Only one count was recorded for this clonotype. The rearrangement uses TRBV5-1 and TRBJ2-5; TRBD1 matches at 7 bases. This CDR3 has 13 amino acids. V dropped 5 bases and J dropped 4; count of bases not matched to a gene: 5. In germline, CDR1 is SGHRS, CDR2 YFSETQ. CDR3 DNA: TGCGCCAGCAGAATAACAGGGGTAGAGACCCAGTACTTC. Translating it yields CASRITGVETQYF. Together with reference TRBV5-1 and TRBJ2-5, the CDR3 gives the full variable domain: KAGVTQTPRYLIKTRGQQVTLSCSPISGHRSVSWYQQTPGQGLQFLFEYFSETQRNKGNFPGRFSGRQFSNSRSEMNVSTLELGDSALYLCASRITGVETQYFGPGTRLLVL.

The V and J genes are TRBV12-3 or TRBV12-4 and TRBJ2-1; D may be TRBD2 (6 bases). Trimming left V 4 bases short and J 0 bases short, with 13 bases between. This CDR3 spans 16 amino acids. The CDR3 spells CASSYLIGGSYNEQFF. In nucleotides, the CDR3 is TGTGCCAGCAGTTACTTGATCGGGGGCTCCTACAATGAGCAGTTCTTC.

This clonotype was detected a few times. The chain combines TRBV7-2 with TRBJ2-7; a weak D match, TRBD2 (6 bases). CDR1 and CDR2 from the germline V gene are SGHTA and FQGNSA. V was clipped by 0 bases and J by 3 bases, with 9 bases between them. The CDR3 contains 14 residues. CDR3 amino acids: CASSLAISGYEQYF. CDR3 nucleotide sequence: TGTGCCAGCAGCTTAGCGATTAGCGGCTACGAGCAGTACTTC.

The chain couples TRBV20-1 to TRBJ2-7; 7 bases are shared with TRBD2. The CDR3 has 14 amino acids. Trimming took 4 bases from V and 2 from J; bases not matched to a gene: 8. In germline, CDR1 is DFQATT, CDR2 SNEGSKA (reference sequence). The chain's CDR3 is CSAIIPGLAYEQYF. The CDR3 nucleotides are TGCAGTGCTATAATACCTGGACTAGCCTACGAGCAGTACTTC.

The chain joins TRBV7-2 to TRBJ2-7; a weak D match, TRBD2 (5 bases). V lost 3 bases and J lost 6, with 12 bases in between. Germline V gene data show CDR1 as SGHTA and CDR2 as FQGNSA. The CDR3 spans 13 residues. For the CDR3, the DNA is TGTGCCAGCAGCTTTCTGGGAGTCTCCGAGCAGTACTTC. Its translation: CASSFLGVSEQYF.